This T cell receptor (beta chain) was profiled in a study of blood T cell repertoires in COVID-19. In the study overall: Donors in the United States, Italy and Spain gave samples during acute or convalescent COVID-19. From T cells, B-cell-depleted T cells, or PBMCs came the material, which was cDNA or gDNA.

Repertoires were generated with immunoSEQ multiplex PCR, while TCRdb's copy carries only in-frame clones and drops some. The profile shows over 30,000 clones, about nine tenths of them singletons. The germline gives CDR1 MDHEN, CDR2 SYDVKM. The CDR3 totals 15 residues. The ends lost 4 bases at V and 4 bases at J; junction bases unmatched: 7. This receptor was identified in a man in his 70s with active or convalescent COVID-19. Input material: peripheral blood. The chain employs TRBV28 and TRBJ2-3; 8 bases match TRBD1. The CDR3 region has the DNA TGTGCCAGCAGTTCCTACAGGGGGGTGGCAGATACGCAGTATTTT. Its translation: CASSSYRGVADTQYF.